The clone carrying this T cell receptor (beta chain) was seen ten or more times. Antigen specificity is unknown. Stated time point: newly diagnosed GD, antithyroid drugs for less than 3 months. Preparation of the TCR library used RNA extracted from PBMCs. Diagnosing Graves' disease relied on the American Thyroid Association guidelines. This sample stems from a study of regulatory T cells in long-lasting Graves disease. Study at large: Freshly diagnosed Graves' patients had used antithyroid drugs for under 3 months. Study results and caveats: Segments TRBV28, TRBJ1-2 and TRBJ2-5 showed preferential usage in persistent disease.

With iRepertoire HTBI primers and Arm-PCR of CDR3 regions, TCR beta libraries were built. A single record per CDR3 protein comes from TCRdb applying MiXCR to the multiplex PCR reads. The sample has a few hundred thousand distinct CDR3 sequences, 10% to 15% seen once. The CDR3 covers 17 residues. Germline values: CDR1 DFQATT, CDR2 SNEGSKA (reference sequence). V lost 5 bases, J lost 0 bases, and 15 bases stayed unmatched. These sequences were also reported in another study, on T cells in Graves' hyperthyroidism and ophthalmopathy. This second study notes: First-round RT-PCR with HTBI primers amplified the TCR CDR3 region.

The chain recombines TRBV20-1 with TRBJ1-2; 7 bases are a match to TRBD1. The specimen was peripheral blood mononuclear cells (PBMCs), collected at new diagnosis, from a patient treated with antithyroid drugs. The clonotype was recovered from a young woman with Graves disease. In DNA, the CDR3 is TGCAGTGCTCTCTTTGCCGGGACAGCTGTTTCTAACTATGGCTACACCTTC. Its translation: CSALFAGTAVSNYGYTF.